A selection of T cell receptor beta chains follows, all from one sample in a study of T cell repertoires in cytomegalovirus infection. The antigens for these receptors are not known. TCRdb analysed the reads with MiXCR anew, one entry per CDR3 protein. The sample lists roughly 120,000 distinct CDR3 sequences; around 30% were seen once. The sequences come from CD8+ T cells from cultured PBMCs, collected from culture after CMV antigen stimulation. All receptors derive from a human donor in good health (CMV status not recorded). Some clones in this sample may be carry-over from other donors' samples. Each CDR3 is given with its conserved first and last residue. The D gene is left open where the match is weak. Not every row has a clone size; where given, it reads once, few, many or a size class.

J: TRBJ2-2
V: TRBV24-1
D: .
size: few
length: 13
CDR3: CATSGANTGELFF
DNA: TGTGCCACCTCCGGGGCGAACACCGGGGAGCTGTTTTTT

J: TRBJ1-5
V: TRBV12-2
D: .
size: few
length: 16
CDR3: CASRLTGSSENQPQHF
DNA: TGTGCAAGTCGCTTGACGGGATCTTCGGAGAATCAGCCCCAGCATTTT

J: TRBJ1-1
V: TRBV4-1
D: .
size: many
length: 14
CDR3: CASSPPGLNTEAFF
DNA: TGCGCCAGCAGCCCCCCAGGGCTGAACACTGAAGCTTTCTTT

J: TRBJ1-1
V: TRBV19
D: TRBD1
size: .
length: 13
CDR3: CASSDYRGGEAFF
DNA: TGTGCCAGTAGTGATTACAGGGGCGGTGAAGCTTTCTTT

J: TRBJ2-2
V: TRBV4-1
D: .
size: few
length: 16
CDR3: CASSQSFRENTGELFF
DNA: TGCGCCAGCAGCCAAAGTTTCAGGGAGAACACCGGGGAGCTGTTTTTT

J: TRBJ2-1
V: TRBV12-3/TRBV12-4
D: TRBD2
size: .
length: 15
CDR3: CASSSDPTSGGKQFF
DNA: TGTGCCAGCAGTTCCGACCCGACTAGCGGGGGGAAGCAGTTCTTC

J: TRBJ1-1
V: TRBV20-1
D: TRBD1
size: few
length: 14
CDR3: CSASHMQGVAEAFF
DNA: TGCAGTGCTAGTCATATGCAGGGGGTAGCTGAAGCTTTCTTT

J: TRBJ2-3
V: TRBV6-6
D: TRBD2
size: few
length: 16
CDR3: CASSYSSGGFTDTQYF
DNA: TGTGCCAGCAGTTACTCCAGCGGGGGATTCACAGATACGCAGTATTTT

J: TRBJ2-3
V: TRBV5-1
D: .
size: few
length: 12
CDR3: CASSFETDTQYF
DNA: TGCGCCAGCAGCTTCGAGACAGATACGCAGTATTTT

J: TRBJ1-6
V: TRBV6-6
D: .
size: few
length: 11
CDR3: CASSYRVALHF
DNA: TGTGCCAGCAGTTACCGTGTCGCCCTCCACTTT

J: TRBJ1-3
V: TRBV6-6
D: TRBD1
size: .
length: 17
CDR3: CASSYVWDSRSGNTIYF
DNA: TGTGCCAGCAGTTACGTTTGGGACAGCCGCTCTGGAAACACCATATATTTT

J: TRBJ2-7
V: TRBV7-9
D: .
size: .
length: 16
CDR3: CASSPRTRGATYEQYF
DNA: TGTGCCAGCAGCCCAAGGACTCGGGGGGCTACCTACGAGCAGTACTTC